The clone carrying this T cell receptor (beta chain) was recorded only once. The antigen remains unidentified. The sample originates from a study of T cell responses to AZD1222 COVID-19 vaccine. The V gene's germline CDR1 is LNHNV and CDR2 YYDKDF (reference sequence). Trimming removed 0 bases from V and 9 bases from J, with 17 bases in between. The CDR3 is 15 residues long. Method: immunoSEQ multiplex PCR; TCRdb's copy keeps in-frame clones and lacks some. The table has 170,000 or so clones, approximately 90% seen once. Study findings and constraints: Among AZD1222 vaccinees, only five to seven were seropositive at baseline. The reported proportion of spike-specific TCRs targeting unmutated variant regions was nearly half.

The sequence came from an adult in good health. The gene calls are TRBV15 and TRBJ1-1; D may be TRBD1 (6 bases). Sequenced here: peripheral blood, sampled on day 0 of AZD1222 vaccination. The CDR3: CATSRDYRDKEQAFF. The CDR3 DNA is TGTGCCACCAGCAGAGATTACAGGGATAAAGAACAAGCTTTCTTT. The entire variable domain, with the rest obtained from reference TRBV15 and TRBJ1-1, is as follows: DAMVIQNPRYQVTQFGKPVTLSCSQTLNHNVMYWYQQKSSQAPKLLFHYYDKDFNNEADTPDNFQSRRPNTSFCFLDIRSPGLGDTAMYLCATSRDYRDKEQAFFGQGTRLTVV.